This T cell receptor (beta chain) is drawn from a study of T cells in Graves' hyperthyroidism and ophthalmopathy. Across the whole study: At the time of initial diagnosis and before any treatment, peripheral blood was collected. Study-level results: Researchers report that a 13 V-J model separated ophthalmopathy from stable hyperthyroidism. Most expanded thyroid clonotypes above 0.001 recurred in blood.

CDR3 size: 14 residues. CDR1 and CDR2 from the germline V gene are SGHVS and FNYEAQ. V lost 1 base and J 7 bases, leaving 14 bases between the germline ends. This clonotype showed up just a few times. Its specificity is not known. It was RNA transcripts that yielded the amplified TCR beta CDR3 regions. During a first-round RT-PCR of the TCR CDR3, the HTBI primer set was used. TCRdb re-called the multiplex PCR reads through MiXCR, storing one row per CDR3 protein. The sample lists some 490,000 distinct CDR3 sequences; roughly 22% were seen once. The sequence came from a woman aged 70-85 years with Graves' ophthalmopathy. The chain employs TRBV7-6 and TRBJ2-7, with D possibly matching TRBD2 (5 bases). The sample was blood. The CDR3 coding sequence is TGTGCCAGCAGCTTAGGAGGGTTACTAAGGGAGCAGTACTTC. Its protein product is CASSLGGLLREQYF.